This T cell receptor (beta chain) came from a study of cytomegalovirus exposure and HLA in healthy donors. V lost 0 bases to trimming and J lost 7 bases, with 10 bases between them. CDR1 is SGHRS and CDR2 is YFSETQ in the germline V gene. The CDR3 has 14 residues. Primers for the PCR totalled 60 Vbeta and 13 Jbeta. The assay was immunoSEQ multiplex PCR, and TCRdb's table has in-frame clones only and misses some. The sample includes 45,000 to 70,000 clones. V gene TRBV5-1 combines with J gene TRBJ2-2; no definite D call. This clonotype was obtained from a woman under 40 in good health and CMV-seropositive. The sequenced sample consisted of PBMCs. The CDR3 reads CASSLALDLGELFF. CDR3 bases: TGCGCCAGCAGCTTGGCCCTAGACCTCGGGGAGCTGTTTTTT.